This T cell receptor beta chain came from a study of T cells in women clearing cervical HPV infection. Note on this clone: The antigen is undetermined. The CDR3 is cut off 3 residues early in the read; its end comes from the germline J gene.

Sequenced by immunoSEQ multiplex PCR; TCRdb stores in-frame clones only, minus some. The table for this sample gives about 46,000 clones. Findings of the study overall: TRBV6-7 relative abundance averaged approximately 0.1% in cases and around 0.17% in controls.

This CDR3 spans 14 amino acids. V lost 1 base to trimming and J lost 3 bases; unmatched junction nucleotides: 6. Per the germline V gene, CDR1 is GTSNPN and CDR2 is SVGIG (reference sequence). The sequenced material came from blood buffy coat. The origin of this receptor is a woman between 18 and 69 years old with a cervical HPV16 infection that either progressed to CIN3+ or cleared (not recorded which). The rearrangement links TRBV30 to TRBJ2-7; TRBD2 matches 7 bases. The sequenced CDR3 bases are TGTGCCTGGAGTGGCCTAGCGGCCTTCTACGAG. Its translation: CAWSGLAAFYE. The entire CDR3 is CAWSGLAAFYEQYF.